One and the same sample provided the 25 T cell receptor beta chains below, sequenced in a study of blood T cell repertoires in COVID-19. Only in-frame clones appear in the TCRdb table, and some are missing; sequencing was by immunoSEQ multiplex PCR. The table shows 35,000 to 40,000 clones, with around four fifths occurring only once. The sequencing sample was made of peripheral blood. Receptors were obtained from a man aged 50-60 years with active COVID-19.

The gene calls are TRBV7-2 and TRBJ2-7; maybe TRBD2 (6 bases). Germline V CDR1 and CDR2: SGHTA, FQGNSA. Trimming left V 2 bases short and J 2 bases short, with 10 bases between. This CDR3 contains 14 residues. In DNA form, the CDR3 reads TGTGCCAGCAGCTTACAGGAGGGGACCTACGAGCAGTACTTC. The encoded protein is CASSLQEGTYEQYF.

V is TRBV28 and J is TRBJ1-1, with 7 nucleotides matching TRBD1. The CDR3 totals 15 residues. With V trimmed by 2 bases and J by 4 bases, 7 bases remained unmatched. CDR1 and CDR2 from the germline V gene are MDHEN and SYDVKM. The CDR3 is CASSLPTGLGTEAFF. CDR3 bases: TGTGCCAGCAGTTTACCGACAGGGTTAGGCACTGAAGCTTTCTTT.

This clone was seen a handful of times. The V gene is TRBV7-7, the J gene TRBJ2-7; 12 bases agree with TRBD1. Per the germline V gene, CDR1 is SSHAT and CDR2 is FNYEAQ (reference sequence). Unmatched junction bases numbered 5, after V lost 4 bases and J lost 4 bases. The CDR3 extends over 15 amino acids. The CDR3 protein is CASSSGTGGFYEQYF. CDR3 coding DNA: TGTGCCAGCAGCTCCGGGACAGGGGGCTTTTACGAGCAGTACTTC. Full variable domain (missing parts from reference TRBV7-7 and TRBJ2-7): GAGVSQSPRYKVTKRGQDVTLRCDPISSHATLYWYQQALGQGPEFLTYFNYEAQPDKSGLPSDRFSAERPEGSISTLTIQRTEQRDSAMYRCASSSGTGGFYEQYFGPGTRLTVT.

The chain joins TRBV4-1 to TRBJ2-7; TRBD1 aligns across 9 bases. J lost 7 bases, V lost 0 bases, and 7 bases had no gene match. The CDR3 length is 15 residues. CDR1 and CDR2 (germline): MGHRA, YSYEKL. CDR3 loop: CASSQDRQGGREQYF. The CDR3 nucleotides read TGCGCCAGCAGCCAAGATCGACAGGGGGGGCGAGAGCAGTACTTC.

CDR3 bases: TGTGCCAGCAGCCCGTTCCCCCGAGACGAGCAGTACTTC. Translation gives CASSPFPRDEQYF. This chain joins TRBV7-9 and TRBJ2-7, with D unclear. This CDR3 contains 13 residues. Trimming took 5 bases from V and 5 from J, leaving 13 bases between them. The germline gives CDR1 SEHNR, CDR2 FQNEAQ (reference sequence).

This CDR3 reads CASSLLSGDRVGETQYF. The DNA of the CDR3 is TGTGCCAGCAGCTTATTGTCGGGCGACAGAGTCGGAGAGACCCAGTACTTC. The chain carries TRBV7-9 and TRBJ2-5; tentatively, D is TRBD1 (5 bases). V lost 2 bases and J 4 bases, leaving 20 bases between the germline ends. The CDR3 sequence is 17 residues long. Per the germline V gene, CDR1 is SEHNR and CDR2 is FQNEAQ (reference sequence).

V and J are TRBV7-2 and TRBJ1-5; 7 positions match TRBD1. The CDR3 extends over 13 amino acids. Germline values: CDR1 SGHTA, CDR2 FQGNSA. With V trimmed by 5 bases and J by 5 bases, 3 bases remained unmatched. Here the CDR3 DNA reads TGTGCCAGCAGCCTGGACAGGTATCAGCCCCAGCATTTT. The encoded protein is CASSLDRYQPQHF.

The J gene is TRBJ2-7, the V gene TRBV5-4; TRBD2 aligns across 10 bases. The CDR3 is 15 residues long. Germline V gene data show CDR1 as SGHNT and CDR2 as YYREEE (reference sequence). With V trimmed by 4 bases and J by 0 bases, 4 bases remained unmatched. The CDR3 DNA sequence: TGTGCCAGCAGCCAAGCGGGGGGGAGCTCCTACGAGCAGTACTTC. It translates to CASSQAGGSSYEQYF.

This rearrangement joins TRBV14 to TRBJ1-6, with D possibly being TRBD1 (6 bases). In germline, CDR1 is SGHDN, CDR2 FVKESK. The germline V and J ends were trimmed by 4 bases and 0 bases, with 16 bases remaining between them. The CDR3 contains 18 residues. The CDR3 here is CASSPTMDRSSYNSPLHF. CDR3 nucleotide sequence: TGTGCCAGCAGCCCGACTATGGACAGAAGCTCCTATAATTCACCCCTCCACTTT.

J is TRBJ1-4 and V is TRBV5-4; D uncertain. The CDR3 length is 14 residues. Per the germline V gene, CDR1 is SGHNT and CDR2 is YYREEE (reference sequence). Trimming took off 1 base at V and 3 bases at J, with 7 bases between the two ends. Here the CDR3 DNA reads TGTGCCAGCAGCTTGAGTCGGGCTAATGAAAAACTGTTTTTT. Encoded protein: CASSLSRANEKLFF.

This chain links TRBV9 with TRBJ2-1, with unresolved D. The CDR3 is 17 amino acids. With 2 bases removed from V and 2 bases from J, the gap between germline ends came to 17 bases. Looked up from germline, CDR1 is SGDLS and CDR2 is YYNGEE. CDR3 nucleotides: TGTGCCAGCAGCGTCATGCCCGGAGCAGTGCCCTACAATGAGCAGTTCTTC. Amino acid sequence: CASSVMPGAVPYNEQFF.

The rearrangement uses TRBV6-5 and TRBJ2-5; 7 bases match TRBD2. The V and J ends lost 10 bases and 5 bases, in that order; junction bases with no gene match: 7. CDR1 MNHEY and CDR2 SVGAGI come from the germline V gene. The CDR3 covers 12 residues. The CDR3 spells CATGGFRETQYF. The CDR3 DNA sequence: TGTGCCACCGGGGGGTTTAGGGAGACCCAGTACTTC.

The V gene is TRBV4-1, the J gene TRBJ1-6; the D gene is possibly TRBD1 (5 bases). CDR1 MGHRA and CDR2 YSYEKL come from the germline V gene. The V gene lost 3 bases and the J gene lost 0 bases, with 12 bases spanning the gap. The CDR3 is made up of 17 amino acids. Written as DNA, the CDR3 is TGCGCCAGCAGCCAGGGGGGGGTGGACTCCTATAATTCACCCCTCCACTTT. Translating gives CASSQGGVDSYNSPLHF.

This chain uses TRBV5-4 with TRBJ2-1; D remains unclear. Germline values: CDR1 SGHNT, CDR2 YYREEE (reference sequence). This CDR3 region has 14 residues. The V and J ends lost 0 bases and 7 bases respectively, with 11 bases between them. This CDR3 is CASSLVTKKNEQFF. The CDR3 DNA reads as TGTGCCAGCAGCTTGGTAACTAAAAAAAATGAGCAGTTCTTC.

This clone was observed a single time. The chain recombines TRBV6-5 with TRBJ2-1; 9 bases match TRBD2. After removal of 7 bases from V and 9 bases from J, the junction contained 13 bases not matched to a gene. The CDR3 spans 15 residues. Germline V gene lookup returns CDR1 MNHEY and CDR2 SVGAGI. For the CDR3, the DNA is TGTGCCAGCAAGTTTATGGCGGGGGGGTTTGGTGAGCAGTTCTTC. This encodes CASKFMAGGFGEQFF.

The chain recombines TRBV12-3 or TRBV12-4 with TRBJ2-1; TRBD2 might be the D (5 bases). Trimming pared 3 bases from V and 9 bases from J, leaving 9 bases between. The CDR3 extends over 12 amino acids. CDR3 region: CASSFTSTEQFF. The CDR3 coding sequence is TGTGCCAGCAGTTTTACTAGTACTGAGCAGTTCTTC.

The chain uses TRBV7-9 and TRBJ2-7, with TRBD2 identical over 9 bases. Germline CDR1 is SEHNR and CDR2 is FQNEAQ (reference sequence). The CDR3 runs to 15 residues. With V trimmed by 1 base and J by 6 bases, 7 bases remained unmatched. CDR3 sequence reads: CASSLEEVAGVEQYF. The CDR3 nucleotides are TGTGCCAGCAGCTTAGAAGAGGTAGCGGGGGTCGAGCAGTACTTC. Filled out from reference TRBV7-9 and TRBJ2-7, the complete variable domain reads DTGVSQNPRHKITKRGQNVTFRCDPISEHNRLYWYRQTLGQGPEFLTYFQNEAQLEKSRLLSDRFSAERPKGSFSTLEIQRTEQGDSAMYLCASSLEEVAGVEQYFGPGTRLTVT.

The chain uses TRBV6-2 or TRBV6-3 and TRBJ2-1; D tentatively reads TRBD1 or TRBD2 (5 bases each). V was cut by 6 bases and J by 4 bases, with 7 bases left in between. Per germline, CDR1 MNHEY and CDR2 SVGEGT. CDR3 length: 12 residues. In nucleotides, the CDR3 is TGTGCCAGCAGCGGGGCTTACAATGAGCAGTTCTTC. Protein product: CASSGAYNEQFF.

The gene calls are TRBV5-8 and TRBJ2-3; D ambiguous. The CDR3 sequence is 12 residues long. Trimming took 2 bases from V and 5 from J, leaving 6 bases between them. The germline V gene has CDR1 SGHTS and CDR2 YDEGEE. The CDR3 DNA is TGTGCCAGCAGCTTAAGACTAGATACGCAGTATTTT. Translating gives CASSLRLDTQYF.

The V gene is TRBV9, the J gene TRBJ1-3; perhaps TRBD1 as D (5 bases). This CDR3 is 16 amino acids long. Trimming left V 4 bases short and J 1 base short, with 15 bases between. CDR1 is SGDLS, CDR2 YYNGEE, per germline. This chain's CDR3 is CASSPHPGQSGNTIYF. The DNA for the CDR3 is TGTGCCAGCAGCCCTCACCCAGGGCAGTCTGGAAACACCATATATTTT.

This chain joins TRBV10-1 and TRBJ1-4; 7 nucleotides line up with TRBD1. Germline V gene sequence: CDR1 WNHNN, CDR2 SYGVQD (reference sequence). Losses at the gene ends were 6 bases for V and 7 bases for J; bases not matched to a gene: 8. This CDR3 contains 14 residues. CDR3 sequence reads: CASSPGTDGEKLFF. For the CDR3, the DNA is TGCGCCAGCAGCCCCGGGACAGATGGTGAAAAACTGTTTTTT.

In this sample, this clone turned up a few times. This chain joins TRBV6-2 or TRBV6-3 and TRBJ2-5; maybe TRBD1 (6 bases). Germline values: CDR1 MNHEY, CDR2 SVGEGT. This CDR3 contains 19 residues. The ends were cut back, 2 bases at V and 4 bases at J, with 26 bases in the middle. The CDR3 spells CASSYPSGEVQGWGETQYF. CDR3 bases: TGTGCCAGCAGTTACCCATCCGGCGAGGTACAGGGTTGGGGAGAGACCCAGTACTTC.

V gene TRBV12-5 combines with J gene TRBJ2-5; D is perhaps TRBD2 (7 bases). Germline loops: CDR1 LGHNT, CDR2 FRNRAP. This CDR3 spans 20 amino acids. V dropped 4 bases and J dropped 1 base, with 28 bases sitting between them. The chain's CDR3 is CASGWTRGIEGSKTQETQYF. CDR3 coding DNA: TGTGCTAGTGGTTGGACTAGGGGGATCGAGGGATCGAAAACCCAAGAGACCCAGTACTTC.

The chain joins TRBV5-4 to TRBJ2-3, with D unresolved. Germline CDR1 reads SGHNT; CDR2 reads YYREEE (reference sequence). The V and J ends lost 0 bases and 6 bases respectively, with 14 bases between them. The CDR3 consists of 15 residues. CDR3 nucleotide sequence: TGTGCCAGCAGCTTGGTACACCAGTCATCTGATACGCAGTATTTT. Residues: CASSLVHQSSDTQYF.

The CDR3 loop is CSAGRLEGEKLFF. The CDR3 DNA sequence: TGCAGCGCGGGACGCCTCGAGGGAGAAAAACTGTTTTTT. The V call is TRBV29-1, the J call TRBJ1-4, with D maybe TRBD1 (5 bases). V was clipped by 7 bases and J by 8 bases, with 17 bases between them. The CDR3 loop spans 13 amino acids. Germline V gene data show CDR1 as SQVTM and CDR2 as ANQGSEA.